This T cell receptor (beta chain) was recovered during a study of CD8+ T cells in alopecia areata. Trimming took off 2 bases at V and 6 bases at J, with 18 bases between the two ends. The CDR3 is 16 amino acids. The germline V gene encodes CDR1 SGDLS and CDR2 YYNGEE. Isolated RNA was reverse transcribed into cDNA used as the sequencing template. Generated by immunoSEQ multiplex PCR, the TCRdb table keeps only in-frame clones and is missing some. Of about 150,000 clones listed, more than 55% are singletons. The TCR originated in a human donor in good health. The chain uses TRBV9 and TRBJ2-1, with D perhaps TRBD2 (6 bases). The sequencing sample was made of CD8+ T cells sorted from blood. CDR3 bases: TGTGCCAGCAGCGTCAACCCACGGGAGACTAGCAATGAGCAGTTCTTC. This translates into CASSVNPRETSNEQFF.